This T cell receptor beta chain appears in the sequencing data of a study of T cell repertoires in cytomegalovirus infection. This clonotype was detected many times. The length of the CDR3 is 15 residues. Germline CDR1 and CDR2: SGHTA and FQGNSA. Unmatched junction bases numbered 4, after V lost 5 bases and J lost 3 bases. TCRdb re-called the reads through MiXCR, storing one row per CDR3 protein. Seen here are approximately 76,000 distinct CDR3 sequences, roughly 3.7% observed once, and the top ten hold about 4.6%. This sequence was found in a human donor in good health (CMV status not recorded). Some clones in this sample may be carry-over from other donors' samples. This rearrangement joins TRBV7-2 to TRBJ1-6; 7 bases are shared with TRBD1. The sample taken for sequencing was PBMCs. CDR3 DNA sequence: TGTGCCAGCAGCCCGCGGGACAGCTATAATTCACCCCTCCACTTT. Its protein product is CASSPRDSYNSPLHF. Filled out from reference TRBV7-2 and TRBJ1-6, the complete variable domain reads GAGVSQSPSNKVTEKGKDVELRCDPISGHTALYWYRQSLGQGLEFLIYFQGNSAPDKSGLPSDRFSAERTGGSVSTLTIQRTQQEDSAVYLCASSPRDSYNSPLHFGNGTRLTVT.